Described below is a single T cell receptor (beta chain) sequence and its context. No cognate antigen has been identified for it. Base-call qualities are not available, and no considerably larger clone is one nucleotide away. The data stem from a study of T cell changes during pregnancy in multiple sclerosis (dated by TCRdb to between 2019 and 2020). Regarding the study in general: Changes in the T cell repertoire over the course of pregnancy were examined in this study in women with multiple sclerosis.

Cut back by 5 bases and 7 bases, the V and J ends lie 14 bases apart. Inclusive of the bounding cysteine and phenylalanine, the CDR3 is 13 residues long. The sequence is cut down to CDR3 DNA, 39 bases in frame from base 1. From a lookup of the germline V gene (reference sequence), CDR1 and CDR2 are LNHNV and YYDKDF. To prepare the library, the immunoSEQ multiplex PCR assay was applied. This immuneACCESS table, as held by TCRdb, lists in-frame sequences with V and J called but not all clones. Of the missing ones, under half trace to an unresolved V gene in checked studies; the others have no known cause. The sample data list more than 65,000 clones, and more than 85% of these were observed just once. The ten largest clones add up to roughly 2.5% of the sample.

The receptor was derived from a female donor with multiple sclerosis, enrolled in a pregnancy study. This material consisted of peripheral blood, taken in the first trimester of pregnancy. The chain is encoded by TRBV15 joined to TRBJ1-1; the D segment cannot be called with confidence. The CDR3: CATSGEWGIEAFF. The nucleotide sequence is TGTGCCACCAGCGGGGAGTGGGGAATTGAAGCTTTCTTT.